This T cell receptor beta chain is from a study of blood T cell repertoires in COVID-19 (dated by TCRdb to the early 2020s). With regard to the full study: The collaborator samples originated in the United States, Italy and Spain and spanned the acute and convalescent phases of COVID-19. The prospective study material was composed of cDNA or gDNA derived from T cells, B-cell-depleted T cells, or PBMCs. Subjects who had been exposed to COVID-19, were actively infected with it, or had recovered from it provided the deeply sampled blood TCRbeta repertoires that made up the dataset. A freely available public database, intended as a resource for researchers studying the immune response to SARS-CoV-2, is where the repertoires were released. Samples were obtained from the ongoing ImmuneRACE study (first 160 participants) and from some 1,300 subjects provided by 6 global collaborators. The sample metadata nearly always contained a de-identified subject ID, COVID-19 status, age in years and sex. Where HLA class I and class II types were available, the types were taken from metadata supplied by the sample provider, not from assay-based typing.

From the germline V gene, CDR1 is SGHDT and CDR2 is YYEEEE. Its CDR3 holds 14 amino acids, cysteine through phenylalanine. Of the read, only the CDR3 DNA is kept; its 42 bases are in frame from base 1. Deletion took 4 bases off V and 3 bases off J, with a span of 14 bases between the germline ends. Study-level results and caveats: The quantity of clinical and demographic metadata differed by source and by participant and was supplied without curation.

As for this clone: The antigen it recognizes is unknown. No clone much larger than this one lies a single base away; base qualities are absent.

TCRbeta CDR3 regions were amplified from genomic DNA by means of the immunoSEQ Assay, a bias-controlled multiplex PCR. Turning to the authors' computational methods: Within the assay, amplification of reference gene primers was used to estimate how many nucleated cells each sample contained. To quantify the absolute abundance of each unique TCRbeta CDR3 rearrangement, sequence reads were collapsed and filtered. For each sample, productive Simpson clonality was calculated by taking the square root of Simpson's diversity index across productive rearrangements. TCRdb retrieved this table from immuneACCESS and kept in-frame rearrangements only. Not all clones are present; in checked studies, unresolved V genes account for under half, and no reason is known for the remainder. That table gives V, J and clone size, and the DNA gave D and trimming. A total of about 140,000 clones appear in this sample, 70% to 80% of them only once. Together, the top ten hold approximately 3.5% of the sample.

Each collaborating institution followed its own protocols to collect whole blood in K2EDTA tubes. For TCRbeta analysis, collaborator samples were shipped as frozen whole blood, as isolated PBMCs, or as DNA extracted from either sample type. The receptor chain draws on TRBV5-6 and TRBJ2-7, with TRBD1 as a weak D call on 5 bases. The receptor comes from a man aged 55 to 70 with acute or convalescent COVID-19. The sequenced material came from peripheral blood. The CDR3 region reads CASSPQFRVYEQYF. The nucleotides read TGTGCCAGCAGCCCCCAGTTCAGGGTCTACGAGCAGTACTTC.